These 18 T cell receptor beta chains were all obtained from the same sample, sequenced in a study of beta chain features in type 1 diabetes. Every bit of the isolated RNA underwent reverse transcription, so sequencing read expressed TCRB transcripts. The protocol was immunoSEQ multiplex PCR, while the TCRdb copy is restricted to in-frame clones and leaves out a portion. The sample lists around 340,000 clones, 7% to 10% occurring once. The antigens for these receptors are not known. General study findings and limits: There was a moderate but significant shortening of TCRB CDR3s in all four CD4+ subsets of Type 1 diabetes patients.

Sequenced input: central memory CD4+ T cells from blood. These receptors were taken from a man younger than 45 with type 1 diabetes.

The chain uses TRBV7-2 and TRBJ1-1; 9 nucleotides agree with TRBD1. The V and J ends lost 5 bases and 6 bases, in that order; junction bases with no gene match: 10. The germline V gene has CDR1 SGHTA and CDR2 FQGNSA. The CDR3 covers 15 residues. The DNA for the CDR3 is TGTGCCAGCAGCGTCCTAGGACAGGGGCTCGCTGAAGCTTTCTTT. Translated: CASSVLGQGLAEAFF.

This clone was detected many times. This rearrangement joins TRBV29-1 to TRBJ1-5; D is uncertain. The CDR3 consists of 13 residues. V dropped 5 bases and J dropped 5 bases, with 13 bases sitting between them. CDR1 and CDR2 from the germline V gene are SQVTM and ANQGSEA. The CDR3 DNA sequence: TGCAGCGTTCGGGAGGGCCGGGATCAGCCCCAGCATTTT. The encoded protein is CSVREGRDQPQHF.

V usage is TRBV7-9 and J usage is TRBJ1-2; D may be TRBD1 (6 bases). The germline V gene has CDR1 SEHNR and CDR2 FQNEAQ (reference sequence). The CDR3 is 16 amino acids. V was pared by 3 bases and J by 6 bases, with 20 bases between. The CDR3, as DNA: TGTGCCAGCAGCTTTAATGAGGCCAGGGGCGGTCATGGCTACACCTTC. Residues: CASSFNEARGGHGYTF.

The rearrangement uses TRBV27 and TRBJ2-5; D possibly corresponds to TRBD1 (6 bases). Trimming left V 4 bases short and J 2 bases short, with 14 bases between. CDR1 MNHEY and CDR2 SMNVEV come from the germline V gene (reference sequence). The CDR3 has 15 residues. CDR3 coding DNA: TGTGCCAGCAGTTCGTCGCGACAGGCTCAAGAGACCCAGTACTTC. Protein sequence: CASSSSRQAQETQYF.

This clone was detected a few times. This sequence joins TRBV6-1 and TRBJ1-1; D remains ambiguous. Germline CDR1 and CDR2: MNHNS and SASEGT. Trimming took off 7 bases at V and 3 bases at J, with 18 bases between the two ends. CDR3 length: 15 amino acids. The chain's CDR3 is CASKFSLGGDTEAFF. CDR3 in DNA: TGTGCCAGCAAATTCTCTCTTGGCGGTGACACTGAAGCTTTCTTT.

This clone has a count of ten or more. The chain joins TRBV6-6 to TRBJ2-1; 11 positions agree with TRBD1. The CDR3 loop spans 16 amino acids. J lost 5 bases, V lost 6 bases, and 9 bases had no gene match. CDR1 MNHNY and CDR2 SVGAGI come from the germline V gene (reference sequence). For the CDR3, the DNA is TGTGCCAGCAGCCTACTCGGACAGGGGGCGGACAATGAGCAGTTCTTC. It yields the protein CASSLLGQGADNEQFF.

The chain recombines TRBV28 with TRBJ1-2, with TRBD1 matching over 8 bases. The CDR3 runs 15 residues. The germline V gene encodes CDR1 MDHEN and CDR2 SYDVKM. V was pared by 4 bases and J by 3 bases, with 7 bases of the junction left unmatched. The CDR3 nucleotides read TGTGCCAGCAGTTCCGGACAGGGTGGGGACTATGGCTACACCTTC. Its translation is CASSSGQGGDYGYTF.

V and J are TRBV11-3 and TRBJ2-5, with a tentative D call TRBD2 (7 bases). CDR1 SGHNT and CDR2 YENEEA come from the germline V gene. There are 15 residues in the CDR3. The V and J ends lost 0 bases and 4 bases respectively, with 12 bases between them. CDR3 coding DNA: TGTGCCAGCAGCTTAGAACCAGGGGAGGGAGAGACCCAGTACTTC. This gives the protein CASSLEPGEGETQYF.

V usage is TRBV7-9 and J usage is TRBJ2-7; 10 bases are shared with TRBD1. Germline V gene lookup returns CDR1 SEHNR and CDR2 FQNEAQ (reference sequence). V dropped 5 bases and J dropped 4; count of bases not matched to a gene: 5. This CDR3 has 14 amino acids. The CDR3 DNA reads as TGTGCCAGCAGCCTCGGACAGGGGGTTTACGAGCAGTACTTC. This encodes CASSLGQGVYEQYF.

This clone was observed a handful of times. A far larger clone is a single base away, which makes a read error likely. Other DNA sequences from this sample encode an identical CDR3 as well. The J gene is TRBJ2-7, the V gene TRBV28, with D unclear. This CDR3 contains 11 residues. The germline V gene encodes CDR1 MDHEN and CDR2 SYDVKM. Trimming shortened V by 6 bases and J by 2 bases, and 5 bases separated the two germline ends. The CDR3 bases are TGTGCCAGCAGCTCCACCTACGAGCAGTACTTC. Its translation is CASSSTYEQYF.

This clone was recorded a few times. The chain combines TRBV6-5 with TRBJ2-7; D call uncertain. The germline V gene has CDR1 MNHEY and CDR2 SVGAGI. V was pared by 5 bases and J by 2 bases, with 13 bases between. This CDR3 region has 14 residues. This CDR3 reads CASSVSVQTYEQYF. The CDR3 DNA reads TGTGCCAGCAGTGTATCTGTACAGACCTACGAGCAGTACTTC.

This clone was detected a few times. V and J are TRBV18 and TRBJ1-1; no definite D call. Germline V gene lookup returns CDR1 KGHSH and CDR2 LQKENI. V was clipped by 6 bases and J by 5 bases, with 16 bases between them. The CDR3 covers 14 residues. CDR3 sequence: CASSQRGWETEAFF. CDR3 sequence (DNA): TGTGCCAGCTCCCAGCGAGGGTGGGAGACTGAAGCTTTCTTT.

The chain is built from TRBV5-1 and TRBJ2-3, with unresolved D. This CDR3 region has 14 residues. Germline-derived CDR1 and CDR2 are SGHRS and YFSETQ. Trimming removed 0 bases from V and 4 bases from J, with 9 bases in between. This chain's CDR3 is CASSLGGEPDTQYF. The CDR3, as DNA: TGCGCCAGCAGCTTGGGCGGCGAACCAGATACGCAGTATTTT.

V usage is TRBV7-2 and J usage is TRBJ2-7; D call uncertain. Trimming left V 1 base short and J 7 bases short, with 11 bases between. CDR1 is SGHTA, CDR2 FQGNSA, per germline. The length of the CDR3 is 13 residues. CDR3 sequence: CASSLDLRREQYF. The CDR3 nucleotides are TGTGCCAGCAGCTTAGATCTTCGCAGAGAGCAGTACTTC.

This chain uses TRBV30 with TRBJ1-5; 10 bases fit TRBD1. The CDR3 runs 15 residues. CDR1 is GTSNPN and CDR2 is SVGIG in the germline V gene (reference sequence). V lost 3 bases, J lost 6 bases, and 8 bases stayed unmatched. The CDR3 bases are TGTGCCTGGAGATCCGGGACAGGGGCGGGTCAGCCCCAGCATTTT. Translated, it gives CAWRSGTGAGQPQHF.

The sample holds many counts of this clone. This specimen includes other DNA sequences encoding the same CDR3. V usage is TRBV5-1 and J usage is TRBJ2-5; D remains unclear. From germline, CDR1 is SGHRS and CDR2 YFSETQ. The CDR3 is 11 residues long. Trimming shortened V by 2 bases and J by 2 bases, and 1 base separated the two germline ends. CDR3 coding DNA: TGCGCCAGCAGCTTACAAGAGACCCAGTACTTC. Translated, it gives CASSLQETQYF.

This clone was counted between two and nine times. This chain uses TRBV6-5 with TRBJ2-1, with D maybe TRBD1 (5 bases). The V end lost 5 bases, the J end lost 1 base, and 12 bases lay between the germline ends. Germline V gene data show CDR1 as MNHEY and CDR2 as SVGAGI. The CDR3 has 15 amino acids. The CDR3 nucleotides are TGTGCCAGCAGTCGAGTCCAGGGTTCCTACAATGAGCAGTTCTTC. It specifies CASSRVQGSYNEQFF.

V gene TRBV7-8 combines with J gene TRBJ2-7, with TRBD1 identical over 12 bases. Trimming at V came to 0 bases and at J to 6 bases, leaving 6 bases not matched to a gene. This CDR3 spans 16 amino acids. Germline V CDR1 and CDR2: SGHVS, FQNEAQ. The CDR3 bases are TGTGCCAGCAGCTTAGCGTGGGGACAGGGGGCACGCGAGCAGTACTTC. Protein product: CASSLAWGQGAREQYF.